The entry below describes one TCR beta chain. Ages ranged from about 18 to 89 years, with residence in under 25 US areas. Assignments of participants to cohorts depended upon their own reported clinical history. V lost 4 bases to trimming and J lost 7 bases; unmatched junction nucleotides: 8. Germline values: CDR1 SGDLS, CDR2 YYNGEE. CDR3 length: 15 amino acids. The source of the sample is a study of blood T cell repertoires in COVID-19. Authors' data handling: Estimated nucleated cell counts came from reference gene primer amplification. The data were produced by immunoSEQ multiplex PCR, yet TCRdb's version contains in-frame clones alone and is incomplete. V, J and clone size derive from that table, while D and trimming were established from the DNA sequence. The data hold hundreds of thousands of clones, with 89% observed a single time.

The origin of this receptor is a woman in her thirties or forties who had recovered from COVID-19. Sequencing was done on a sample of PBMCs or T cells enriched from blood (not recorded which). V gene TRBV9 combines with J gene TRBJ1-4, with 9 bases identical to TRBD1. The CDR3 sequence: CASSLSRDRAEKLFF. The CDR3 nucleotides read TGTGCCAGCAGCCTCAGCCGGGACAGGGCTGAAAAACTGTTTTTT.